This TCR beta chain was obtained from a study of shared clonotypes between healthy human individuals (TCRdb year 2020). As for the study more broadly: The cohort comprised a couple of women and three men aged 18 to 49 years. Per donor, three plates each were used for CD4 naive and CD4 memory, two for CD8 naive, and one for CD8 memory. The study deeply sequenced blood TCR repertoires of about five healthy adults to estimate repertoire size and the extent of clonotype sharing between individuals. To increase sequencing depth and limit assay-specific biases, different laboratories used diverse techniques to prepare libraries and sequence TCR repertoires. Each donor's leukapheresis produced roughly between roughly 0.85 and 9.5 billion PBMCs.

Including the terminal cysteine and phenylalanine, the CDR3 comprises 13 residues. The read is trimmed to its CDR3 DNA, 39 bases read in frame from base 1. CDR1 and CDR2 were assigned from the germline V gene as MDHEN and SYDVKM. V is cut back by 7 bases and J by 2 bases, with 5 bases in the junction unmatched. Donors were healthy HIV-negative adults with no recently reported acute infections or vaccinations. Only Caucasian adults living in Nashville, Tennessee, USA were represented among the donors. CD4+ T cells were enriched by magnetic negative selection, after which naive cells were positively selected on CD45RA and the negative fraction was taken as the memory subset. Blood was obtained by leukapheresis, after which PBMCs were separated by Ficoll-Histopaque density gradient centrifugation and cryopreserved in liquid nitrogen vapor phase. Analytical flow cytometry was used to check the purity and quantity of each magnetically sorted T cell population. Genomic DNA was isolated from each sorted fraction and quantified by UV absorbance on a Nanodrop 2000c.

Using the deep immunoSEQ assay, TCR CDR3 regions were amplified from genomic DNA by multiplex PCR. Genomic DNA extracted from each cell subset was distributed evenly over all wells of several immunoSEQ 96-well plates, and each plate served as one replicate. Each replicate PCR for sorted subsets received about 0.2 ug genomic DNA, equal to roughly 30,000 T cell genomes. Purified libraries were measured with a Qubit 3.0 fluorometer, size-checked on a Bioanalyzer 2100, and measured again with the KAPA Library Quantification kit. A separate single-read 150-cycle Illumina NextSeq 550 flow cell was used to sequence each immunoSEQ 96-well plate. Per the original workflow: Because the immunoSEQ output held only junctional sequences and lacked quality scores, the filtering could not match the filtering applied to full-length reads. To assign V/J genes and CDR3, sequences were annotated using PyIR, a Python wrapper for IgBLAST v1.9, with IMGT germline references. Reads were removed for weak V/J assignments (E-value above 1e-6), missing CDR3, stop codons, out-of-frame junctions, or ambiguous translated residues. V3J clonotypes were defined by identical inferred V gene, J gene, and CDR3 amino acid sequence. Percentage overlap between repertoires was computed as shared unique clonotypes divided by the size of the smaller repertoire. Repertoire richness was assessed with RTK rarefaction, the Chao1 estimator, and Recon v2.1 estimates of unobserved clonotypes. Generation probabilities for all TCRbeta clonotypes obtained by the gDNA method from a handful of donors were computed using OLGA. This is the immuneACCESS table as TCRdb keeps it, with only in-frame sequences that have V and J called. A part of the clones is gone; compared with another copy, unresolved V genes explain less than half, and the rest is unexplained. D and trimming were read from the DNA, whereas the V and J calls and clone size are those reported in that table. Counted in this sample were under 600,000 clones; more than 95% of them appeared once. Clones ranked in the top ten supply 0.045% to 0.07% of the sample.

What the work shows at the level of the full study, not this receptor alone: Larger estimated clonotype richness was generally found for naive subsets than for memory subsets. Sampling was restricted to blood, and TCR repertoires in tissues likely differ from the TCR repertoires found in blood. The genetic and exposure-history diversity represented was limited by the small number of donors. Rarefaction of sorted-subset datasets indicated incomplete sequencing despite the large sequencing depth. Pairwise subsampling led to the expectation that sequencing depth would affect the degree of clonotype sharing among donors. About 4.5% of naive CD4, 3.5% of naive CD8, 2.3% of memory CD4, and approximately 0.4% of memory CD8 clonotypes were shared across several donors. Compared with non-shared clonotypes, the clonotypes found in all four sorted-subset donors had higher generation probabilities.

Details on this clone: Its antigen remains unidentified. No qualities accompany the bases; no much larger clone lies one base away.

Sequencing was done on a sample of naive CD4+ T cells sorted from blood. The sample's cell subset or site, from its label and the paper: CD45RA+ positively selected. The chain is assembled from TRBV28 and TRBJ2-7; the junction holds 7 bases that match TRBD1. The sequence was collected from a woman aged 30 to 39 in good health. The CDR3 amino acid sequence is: CASNSGTAYEQYF. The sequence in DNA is TGTGCCAGCAACTCCGGGACAGCCTACGAGCAGTACTTC.